This T cell receptor (beta chain) was obtained from a study of shared clonotypes between healthy human individuals. A CD45RA-negative memory subset and a CD45RA+ naive subset were separated from the CD4+ cells. Comments on this clone: This CDR3 is also generated by other DNA sequences in the sample.

With 1 base clipped from V and 4 bases from J, the junction kept 3 bases outside the gene matches. CDR1 MGHRA and CDR2 YSYEKL come from the germline V gene. The CDR3 is 15 amino acids. Several immunoSEQ plates received, in even portions, the genomic DNA of each subset. Clones were sequenced by immunoSEQ multiplex PCR, and TCRdb holds only the in-frame ones, with some missing. The data show about 2,500,000 clones, approximately 92% seen once. Source material: naive CD4+ T cells sorted from blood. Subset indicated: CD45RA+ positively selected. The receptor's source is a man aged 18 to 30 in good health. The chain carries TRBV4-1 and TRBJ2-3; TRBD2 aligns across 9 bases. The CDR3 here is CASSQVLAGADTQYF. CDR3 bases: TGCGCCAGCAGCCAAGTTTTAGCGGGGGCAGATACGCAGTATTTT.